These 22 T cell receptor beta chains came from one sample sequenced in a study of cytotoxic CD8 clonotypes in ibrutinib-treated CLL. The data were produced by immunoSEQ multiplex PCR, yet TCRdb's version contains in-frame clones alone and is incomplete. The sample holds nearly 300,000 clones; 65% to 85% are singletons and the top ten take roughly 5%. The material was PBMCs, obtained at disease progression, from a patient treated with ibrutinib. The receptors were sampled from a human donor with chronic lymphocytic leukemia.

This rearrangement joins TRBV7-8 to TRBJ1-1; 9 bases agree with TRBD1. The CDR3 has 13 amino acids. Germline V gene data show CDR1 as SGHVS and CDR2 as FQNEAQ. The V segment lost 5 bases and the J segment 11 bases; nucleotides outside the gene matches: 9. The chain's CDR3 is CASSRDRENLAFF. CDR3 DNA sequence: TGTGCCAGCAGCCGGGACAGGGAGAATTTGGCTTTCTTT.

V usage is TRBV4-3 and J usage is TRBJ2-1, with TRBD2 matching 7 bases. Germline CDR1 is LGHNA and CDR2 is YSLEER. After removal of 0 bases from V and 2 bases from J, the junction contained 4 bases not matched to a gene. The CDR3 covers 16 residues. In DNA form, the CDR3 reads TGCGCCAGCAGCCAAGAGAGGGACTACCCCTACAATGAGCAGTTCTTC. As protein: CASSQERDYPYNEQFF.

This clone was counted only a few times. A read error may produce the germline difference seen at one junction end. This chain uses TRBV7-9 with TRBJ1-2; TRBD1 is a possible D gene (6 bases). In germline, CDR1 is SEHNR, CDR2 FQNEAQ (reference sequence). This CDR3 is 13 amino acids long. The CDR3 loop is CASSPQGAGHLIF. CDR3 in DNA: TGTGCCAGCAGCCCACAAGGAGCGGGACATCTCATATTC.

The chain combines TRBV5-4 with TRBJ1-4; D not resolved. V lost 2 bases and J 6 bases, leaving 14 bases between the germline ends. Germline assignment: CDR1 SGHNT and CDR2 YYREEE (reference sequence). The CDR3 runs 15 residues. DNA of the CDR3: TGTGCCAGCAGCTTTAAGTACGAGGTGTATGAAAAACTGTTTTTT. The encoded protein is CASSFKYEVYEKLFF. The whole variable domain, remainder taken from reference TRBV5-4 and TRBJ1-4, is ETGVTQSPTHLIKTRGQQVTLRCSSQSGHNTVSWYQQALGQGPQFIFQYYREEENGRGNFPPRFSGLQFPNYSSELNVNALELDDSALYLCASSFKYEVYEKLFFGSGTQLSVL.

The chain uses TRBV28 and TRBJ2-7; 8 nucleotides line up with TRBD2. J gave up 7 bases and V 9 bases, and 5 bases lay outside the gene matches. This CDR3 contains 11 residues. Germline V gene data show CDR1 as MDHEN and CDR2 as SYDVKM. The CDR3 loop reads CASCSGMEQYF. The CDR3, as DNA: TGTGCCAGTTGTAGCGGGATGGAGCAGTACTTC. Looking up the rest from reference TRBV28 and TRBJ2-7 gives the full variable domain: DVKVTQSSRYLVKRTGEKVFLECVQDMDHENMFWYRQDPGLGLRLIYFSYDVKMKEKGDIPEGYSVSREKKERFSLILESASTNQTSMYLCASCSGMEQYFGPGTRLTVT.

This chain links TRBV2 with TRBJ2-1, with D possibly being TRBD1 (6 bases). CDR3 length: 16 residues. Looked up from germline, CDR1 is SNHLY and CDR2 is FYNNEI. V lost 6 bases and J 5 bases, leaving 20 bases between the germline ends. CDR3 sequence: CASSEIQPGHHNEQFF. CDR3 DNA sequence: TGTGCCAGCAGCGAAATCCAACCGGGACACCACAATGAGCAGTTCTTC.

The chain has TRBV21-1 and TRBJ2-6; TRBD2 was called by the table and not checked on the DNA. TRBV21-1 is a pseudogene segment. This CDR3 contains 16 residues. CDR3 DNA sequence: TGTGCCAGCAGCAAAGTAGAGTACTCTGGGGCCAACGTCCTGACTTTC. Protein product: CASSKVEYSGANVLTF.

The chain joins TRBV28 to TRBJ2-7; tentative D call: TRBD2 (7 bases). CDR3 length equals 15 residues. Germline lookup yields CDR1 MDHEN and CDR2 SYDVKM. V shed 2 bases and J shed 4 bases, with 15 bases lying between them. CDR3 residues: CASSLSPGGDYEQYF. For the CDR3, the DNA is TGTGCCAGCAGTTTAAGCCCGGGGGGCGATTACGAGCAGTACTTC. Full variable domain (remainder filled in from reference TRBV28 and TRBJ2-7): DVKVTQSSRYLVKRTGEKVFLECVQDMDHENMFWYRQDPGLGLRLIYFSYDVKMKEKGDIPEGYSVSREKKERFSLILESASTNQTSMYLCASSLSPGGDYEQYFGPGTRLTVT.

This chain connects TRBV25-1 to TRBJ2-7; 7 bases fit TRBD2. This CDR3 comprises 15 residues. Trimming cost V 2 bases and J 6 bases; bases outside gene matches: 10. Germline V gene sequence: CDR1 MGHDK, CDR2 SYGVNS. The CDR3: CASSETSGNLREQYF. The DNA for the CDR3 is TGTGCCAGCAGTGAAACCAGCGGGAACCTACGCGAGCAGTACTTC.

The chain joins TRBV19 to TRBJ1-2; 7 nucleotides agree with TRBD1. Per germline, CDR1 LNHDA and CDR2 SQIVND (reference sequence). V trimming: 1 base; J trimming: 4 bases; junction bases outside the gene matches: 15. The CDR3 has 18 amino acids. For the CDR3, the DNA is TGTGCCAGTAGTATAGTAAACAGGGGCCCCTCGCTGGGCTATGGCTACACCTTC. Translating it yields CASSIVNRGPSLGYGYTF.

The chain has TRBV6-5 and TRBJ1-1; a weak D match, TRBD1 (5 bases). V lost 0 bases to trimming and J lost 5 bases, with 13 bases between them. CDR3 length equals 15 residues. Germline V gene lookup returns CDR1 MNHEY and CDR2 SVGAGI. CDR3 loop: CASSYSIGDGTEAFF. The CDR3 nucleotides read TGTGCCAGCAGTTACTCGATTGGGGACGGGACTGAAGCTTTCTTT.

This clone appeared once. The J gene is TRBJ2-2, the V gene TRBV11-2; tentatively, D is TRBD1 (5 bases). CDR3 size: 14 residues. The V end lost 5 bases, the J end lost 2 bases, and 9 bases lay between the germline ends. Per the germline V gene, CDR1 is SGHAT and CDR2 is FQNNGV. The CDR3 nucleotides read TGTGCCAGCAGCCGGACACCAAACACCGGGGAGCTGTTTTTT. As protein: CASSRTPNTGELFF.

The rearrangement links TRBV4-1 to TRBJ2-5; tentatively, D is TRBD1 or TRBD2 (5 bases each). Germline-derived CDR1 and CDR2 are MGHRA and YSYEKL. Trimming left V 5 bases short and J 5 bases short, with 12 bases between. The length of the CDR3 is 13 residues. DNA for the CDR3: TGCGCCAGCAGCTCGGGACGGAGGGAGACCCAGTACTTC. Translation gives CASSSGRRETQYF.

This sequence joins TRBV10-3 and TRBJ1-2; a possible D gene is TRBD1 (5 bases). Germline values: CDR1 ENHRY, CDR2 SYGVKD. V was shortened by 1 base and J by 8 bases, with 14 bases between the two germline ends. This CDR3 comprises 14 residues. CDR3 nucleotide sequence: TGTGCCATCAGTGAGTGGGGACTGCCTGAAGGCTACACCTTC. Protein sequence: CAISEWGLPEGYTF.

In its sample, this clone was seen a few times. The chain has TRBV11-2 and TRBJ2-2, with 10 bases identical to TRBD2. The CDR3 loop spans 17 amino acids. J lost 5 bases, V lost 5 bases, and 11 bases had no gene match. Germline V lookup: CDR1 SGHAT, CDR2 FQNNGV. In nucleotides, the CDR3 is TGTGCCAGCAGCCCGAGGCTAGCGGGGGCTCAAACCGGGGAGCTGTTTTTT. Its translation is CASSPRLAGAQTGELFF.

The gene calls are TRBV6-5 and TRBJ2-2; tentative D call: TRBD2 (6 bases). Deletions cut 6 bases from V and 1 base from J, with 6 bases between. The length of the CDR3 is 13 residues. Germline CDR1 reads MNHEY; CDR2 reads SVGAGI. The CDR3 region is CASRGLNTGELFF. In DNA form, the CDR3 reads TGTGCCAGCAGGGGACTGAACACCGGGGAGCTGTTTTTT.

This chain uses TRBV5-1 with TRBJ1-5; 7 bases map to TRBD1. The CDR3 has 14 amino acids. J gave up 6 bases and V 1 base, and 4 bases lay outside the gene matches. CDR1 is SGHRS and CDR2 is YFSETQ in the germline V gene. In DNA form, the CDR3 reads TGCGCCAGCAGCTTGCGAGGGGGCGGTCAGCCCCAGCATTTT. It translates to CASSLRGGGQPQHF.

V usage is TRBV7-3 and J usage is TRBJ2-1, with a possible D match to TRBD2 (5 bases). Germline V lookup: CDR1 SGHTA, CDR2 FQGTGA. The ends were cut back, 5 bases at V and 6 bases at J, with 14 bases in the middle. The CDR3 has 14 amino acids. This chain's CDR3 is CASSAEPAGNEQFF. The CDR3 bases are TGTGCCAGCAGCGCCGAGCCTGCGGGCAATGAGCAGTTCTTC.

The chain has TRBV27 and TRBJ1-2, with TRBD1 as a possible D gene (6 bases). In germline, CDR1 is MNHEY, CDR2 SMNVEV (reference sequence). Between the trimmed V and J ends, which lost 5 bases and 7 bases, there was a span of 14 bases. The CDR3 consists of 13 residues. The CDR3 sequence is CASSLQGFSGYTF. DNA for the CDR3: TGTGCCAGCAGTCTCCAGGGGTTTTCTGGCTACACCTTC.

This chain links TRBV10-3 with TRBJ2-7; D remains ambiguous. Trimming took 5 bases from V and 3 from J, leaving 14 bases between them. Germline CDR1 ENHRY, CDR2 SYGVKD. The CDR3 length is 14 residues. As DNA, the CDR3 is TGTGCCATCAGTACTGGTCCCAACGTCTACGAGCAGTACTTC. It codes for CAISTGPNVYEQYF.

This sequence joins TRBV27 and TRBJ2-7; 8 bases fit TRBD2. Trimming cost V 2 bases and J 0 bases; bases outside gene matches: 6. CDR1 is MNHEY, CDR2 SMNVEV, per germline (reference sequence). This CDR3 is 16 amino acids long. The CDR3 here is CASSLNLGTSSYEQYF. CDR3 in DNA: TGTGCCAGCAGTTTAAATCTCGGGACTAGCTCCTACGAGCAGTACTTC.

J is TRBJ1-2 and V is TRBV11-2; D may be TRBD1 (5 bases). CDR1 and CDR2 (germline): SGHAT, FQNNGV. The CDR3 runs 16 residues. V dropped 1 base and J dropped 4 bases, with 16 bases sitting between them. DNA for the CDR3: TGTGCCAGCAGCTTAGCTGGGGCCTCGATGCCCTATGGCTACACCTTC. Its protein is CASSLAGASMPYGYTF.